This T cell receptor beta chain was recorded in a study of beta chain features in type 1 diabetes (dated by TCRdb to 2016 to 2019). The study in broad terms: Patients and healthy donors did not differ in mean age, gender distribution, total cell number or subset yield. A total of approximately 100,000,000 sorted cells were examined across all samples, and the number of cells per subset was strongly correlated with RNA yield. The study compared TCRB repertoires of sorted circulating CD4+ T cell subsets between recently diagnosed type 1 diabetes patients and matched healthy donors. Naive and central memory subsets were obtained from all 30 or so donors, but regulatory and stem cell-like memory subsets were isolated from only 8 patients and roughly 8 healthy donors. General conclusions and limits of the study: Shorter templates might have been favored by PCR, but patient and control samples were amplified and corrected together, so both groups would have been affected equally by any skew. Naive, central memory and regulatory TCRB repertoires appeared to be more similar among patients than among healthy donors. In all four CD4+ subsets, TCRB CDR3 length was moderately but significantly shorter in type 1 diabetes patients. HLA sub-analyses involved small numbers of individuals, so any influence of HLA type on TCRB rearrangement remained unresolved. At VDJ recombination sites, type 1 diabetes patients had fewer insertions and more deleted nucleotides, which implies abnormalities in thymic rearrangement. Because cDNA rather than genomic DNA was sequenced, highly expressing activated cells could have been over-represented, although no difference in activation and CD3 levels was found between groups.

A single peripheral blood draw of around 100 mL on average was collected from each donor into heparinised tubes. A BD FACSAria II was used to sort naive, central memory, regulatory and stem cell-like memory CD4+ T cells with a panel that included CD45RO, CCR7, CD25, CD127, CD95 and CD27. Purity was above 98% for every sorted population. Right away, PBMCs were isolated by Lymphoprep density gradient centrifugation and were stained directly, with no culture step. So that batch effects would be minimized, each experiment stained and sorted samples in pairs, pairing one healthy donor with one patient. The High Capacity cDNA Reverse Transcription Kit was used to reverse transcribe all of the isolated RNA, meaning that expressed TCRB transcripts were what got sequenced. Deep immunoSEQ sequencing was performed on naive, central memory and regulatory T cell samples, with an average of around 3.4 million total reads per sample. Sorted cells were lysed in RLT buffer, and RNA was extracted using DNase-treated RNeasy Micro or Mini kits according to cell number. Each cell subset was processed on its own to prevent cross-contamination, while patient and healthy donor samples were processed together. Using the immunoSEQ multiplex PCR, TCRB sequences were amplified from cDNA into 87-bp fragments spanning the CDR3 region. Sequencing of the amplicons was performed on the Illumina HiSeq platform. In the original analysis: Synthetic template baselines were used to correct PCR bias computationally, reads within Hamming distance 2 were collapsed, and singletons that could not be merged were discarded. Reads were aligned against IMGT so that V, D and J genes, CDR3 length and insertions or deletions at six rearrangement sites could be assigned. Within each subset, clonotype counts were normalized to sorted cell number, and only after that were true diversity and Gini coefficients computed with the tcR R package. The overlap coefficient, calculated on TCRB nucleotide sequences, was used to quantify repertoire sharing. As a proxy for the pre-selection repertoire, out-of-frame TCRB sequences from naive cells were analyzed. The table comes from immuneACCESS by way of TCRdb, which keeps in-frame sequences with V and J called. Part of the clones is missing from these tables; in studies checked, under half for an unresolved V gene and the rest for unknown reasons. Clone size and the V and J calls come from that table; the DNA yielded D and trimming. The sample records under 300,000 clones, less than 30% of which are singletons. Jointly, the top ten make up 0.012% of the sample.

This clone turned up a few times. It lacks a known antigen. No per-base quality is available; no much larger clone lies one base away. The junction shows trimming of 6 bases on V and 14 bases on J, and the gene matches do not reach 11 bases of it. The CDR3 goes from the cysteine to the phenylalanine over 12 residues. Just CDR3 DNA is preserved here, 36 bases in frame from base 1. The germline V gene provides CDR1 SNHLY and CDR2 FYNNEI. Sequencing used naive CD4+ T cells from blood. Taken with the paper, the label for cell subset or site translates to: true naive CD4+ T cells. The TCR was taken from a woman in her twenties or thirties with type 1 diabetes. This chain is built from TRBV2 and TRBJ2-3; TRBD1 agrees with 7 junctional bases. At the DNA level, the sequence is TGTGCCAGCAGCCGAAGACAGGGCCGACTGTATTTT. Its translation is CASSRRQGRLYF.